Listed below are T cell receptor beta chains from one sample, sequenced in a study of radiotherapy plus CTLA-4 blockade in lung cancer. Assay used: immunoSEQ multiplex PCR; TCRdb lists only in-frame clones, some missing. This table has tens of thousands of clones, 70% to 80% appearing once. The sample consisted of peripheral blood, taken from a patient treated with radiotherapy plus ipilimumab. These receptor sequences come from a human donor with non-small cell lung cancer who had a partial response to radiotherapy plus ipilimumab. Each CDR3 is given with its conserved first and last residue. A D gene is named only where the DNA matches it firmly. A row's size may be missing; if present it is once, few, many or a size class.

J gene,clone size,V gene,D gene,CDR3 DNA,CDR3 protein
TRBJ2-7,few,TRBV5-6,-,TGTGCCAGCAGCTTTGTCAGGACCTACGAGCAGTACTTC,CASSFVRTYEQYF
TRBJ1-3,-,TRBV28,-,TGTGCCAGCAGTTCCACAGTGTTATCTGGAAACACCATATATTTT,CASSSTVLSGNTIYF
TRBJ2-3,-,TRBV7-2,TRBD2,TGTGCCAGCAGCTTAGTTGTTCGTCTAGCGGGCGGCACAGATACGCAGTATTTT,CASSLVVRLAGGTDTQYF
TRBJ2-3,once,TRBV9,-,TGTGCCAGCAGCAGACAGGGCACAGATACGCAGTATTTT,CASSRQGTDTQYF
TRBJ1-1,-,TRBV4-3,-,TGCGCCAGCAGCCAAGATCGGGGGAACACTGAAGCTTTCTTT,CASSQDRGNTEAFF
TRBJ1-5,-,TRBV27,TRBD1,TGTGCCAGCGGGGGACAGGGAAGGCTCGATCAGCCCCAGCATTTT,CASGGQGRLDQPQHF
TRBJ1-5,-,TRBV2,-,TGTGCCAGCAGTGTGGCGGGGGCCGGTCAGCCCCAGCATTTT,CASSVAGAGQPQHF
TRBJ1-2,-,TRBV5-6,-,TGTGCCAGCAGATTTACAGGGATCTCTAACTATGGCTACACCTTC,CASRFTGISNYGYTF
TRBJ2-2,once,TRBV5-1,-,TGCGCCAGCAGCTTGGATGGGCAGAACACCGGGGAGCTGTTTTTT,CASSLDGQNTGELFF
TRBJ1-6,once,TRBV7-3,-,TGTGCCAGCAGCTTATCCTCTTATAATTCACCCCTCCACTTT,CASSLSSYNSPLHF
TRBJ2-5,-,TRBV12-5,-,TGTGCTAGTCTCACCCAAAGGGGGAAAGAGACCCAGTACTTC,CASLTQRGKETQYF
TRBJ2-4,once,TRBV19,TRBD1,TGTGCCAGTAGTTCAGGACAGGGAAACATTCAGTACTTC,CASSSGQGNIQYF
TRBJ2-7,-,TRBV6-5,TRBD2,TGTGCCAGCAGTTACAGGCCTAGCGGCCCCTACGAGCAGTACTTC,CASSYRPSGPYEQYF
TRBJ1-1,-,TRBV11-2,-,TGTGCCAGCAGCTCGTATCCCATGGTTGGGGGCAGGATCACTGAAGCTTTCTTT,CASSSYPMVGGRITEAFF
TRBJ2-2,-,TRBV29-1,-,TGCAGCGTTGAGGGGCCCGGGGAGCTGTTTTTT,CSVEGPGELFF
TRBJ1-4,once,TRBV10-2,TRBD1,TGCGCCAGCGGACAGGGGCAGGAAAAACTGTTTTTT,CASGQGQEKLFF
TRBJ2-1,-,TRBV11-1,-,TGTGCCAGCAGCCCCCTGGAGAGCTCCTACAATGAGCAGTTCTTC,CASSPLESSYNEQFF
TRBJ1-1,-,TRBV6-6,-,TGTGCCAGCAGTTACAGGAGATCCTCTGAAGCTTTCTTT,CASSYRRSSEAFF
TRBJ2-7,-,TRBV19,TRBD1,TGTGCCAGTAGTATCGGACAGGGCAATGGCGAGCAGTACTTC,CASSIGQGNGEQYF
TRBJ1-2,-,TRBV6-5,TRBD1,TGTGCCACTTCGACAGGGAACTATGGCTACACCTTC,CATSTGNYGYTF
TRBJ1-3,-,TRBV4-1,-,TGCGCCAGCAGCCAAGAGGTACTAGCCACCATATATTTT,CASSQEVLATIYF
TRBJ2-7,-,TRBV5-1,TRBD2,TGCGCCAGCAGCATAGGGACTAGCTACGAGCAGTACTTC,CASSIGTSYEQYF
TRBJ2-3,-,TRBV18,TRBD1,TGTGCCAGCTCACCACTGGCCAAGGGACAGGGCACAGATACGCAGTATTTT,CASSPLAKGQGTDTQYF
TRBJ1-1,-,TRBV14,-,TGTGCCAGCAGCCTCGACAGCAGGCCCAACGCTGAAGCTTTCTTT,CASSLDSRPNAEAFF
TRBJ2-5,-,TRBV4-2,TRBD1,TGTGCCAGCAGCCAAGATCTAGGGACAGGGATTGAAGAGACCCAGTACTTC,CASSQDLGTGIEETQYF
TRBJ2-1,-,TRBV28,-,TGTGCCAGCAGGAAGAGCTCCTACAATGAGCAGTTCTTC,CASRKSSYNEQFF
TRBJ2-7,-,TRBV4-3,-,TGCGCCAGCAGCCCTACCAAGAGCGGATCCTACGAGCAGTACTTC,CASSPTKSGSYEQYF
TRBJ1-1,-,TRBV19,TRBD1,TGTGCCAGTAGCTCGATTTTCACAGGGGGGACTGAAGCTTTCTTT,CASSSIFTGGTEAFF
TRBJ1-5,-,TRBV5-5,-,TGTGCCAGCAGCTTCTTTGAGAGCAATCAGCCCCAGCATTTT,CASSFFESNQPQHF
TRBJ2-5,-,TRBV5-4,TRBD2,TGTGCCAGCAGCGTGGATAATAGCGGGGGGGCGAAAGAGACCCAGTACTTC,CASSVDNSGGAKETQYF
TRBJ1-1,-,TRBV9,-,TGTGCCAGCAGCGTTGGAGGGGGGGGCAGGACGAACACTGAAGCTTTCTTT,CASSVGGGGRTNTEAFF
TRBJ1-1,-,TRBV5-1,-,TGCGCCAGCAGCCGCGGTGGGAACACTGAAGCTTTCTTT,CASSRGGNTEAFF